This T cell receptor beta chain was profiled in a study of cytomegalovirus exposure and HLA in healthy donors. Study-wide results and caveats: The study labeled fewer than 200 TCR beta chains cytomegalovirus-associated. Being productive about 87% or about 30% of the time was typical of most TCR beta V segments in an earlier analysis.

The CDR3 is 13 amino acids. The germline V and J ends were trimmed by 6 bases and 1 base, with 9 bases remaining between them. Germline V gene lookup returns CDR1 SGHDN and CDR2 FVKESK. PCR primers comprised 60 Vbeta and 13 Jbeta primers. As processed by the authors: A follow-up analysis tallied about 88 million unique TCR beta chains, roughly 11 million shared. Measured with immunoSEQ multiplex PCR; TCRdb has only the in-frame clones, and not every one. Clone size and the V and J calls come from that table; the DNA yielded D and trimming. The data contain about 85,000 clones, 77% of them seen just once; the ten biggest clones take up roughly 2%. This clone has a handful of counts. Its antigen is not known.

This chain joins TRBV14 and TRBJ1-1; D possibly corresponds to TRBD1 (5 bases). The specimen sequenced was PBMCs. This TCR came from a boy aged 5-17 years in good health and CMV-seronegative. The CDR3 region has the DNA TGTGCCAGCAGGTCAGGGCCGAACACTGAAGCTTTCTTT. Its translation is CASRSGPNTEAFF.